This T cell receptor beta chain was retrieved from a study of blood T cell dynamics during melanoma immunotherapy. Every bulk PBMC sample received the same 350 ng of DNA. Method: immunoSEQ multiplex PCR; TCRdb's copy keeps in-frame clones and lacks some. This repertoire shows several thousand clones, around 80% found once; its top ten account for 28%. Study results and limitations: Unlike progressors, later disease-control patients had W3 repertoires gaining clonality or diversity.

Time point meaning: pre-treatment baseline. Response was assessed by RECIST 1.1 at 12 weeks, except two rapid progressors. Patients with prior systemic cancer treatment, concomitant immunosuppressants, or other active malignancies were excluded. CDR3 length: 15 residues. The ends lost 1 base at V and 7 bases at J; junction bases unmatched: 3. Per the germline V gene, CDR1 is MGHRA and CDR2 is YSYEKL. Details on this clone: Its cognate antigen is unknown.

The V gene is TRBV4-1, the J gene TRBJ2-1; TRBD2 matches 11 bases. Sequenced material: blood, taken from a patient treated with checkpoint blockade. The receptor was isolated from a human donor with melanoma. The CDR3, as DNA: TGCGCCAGCAGCCAAGGTAGCGGGAGGGCGAATGAGCAGTTCTTC. This encodes CASSQGSGRANEQFF.